The present TCR beta chain was sequenced within a study of T cell responses to AZD1222 COVID-19 vaccine (dated by TCRdb to 2020 to 2023). Regarding the study in general: AZD1222 recipients whose second dose came at about 4 weeks and those whose second dose came at about 12 weeks were combined into one group, since spike-specific TCR depth and breadth did not differ between the two schedules. Trial participants were enrolled into age subgroups of 18-55, 56-69 and 70-plus years, which contained about 150, 27 and 61 TCR-sequenced participants, respectively. A total of 233 trial participants underwent TCR sequencing, of whom nearly 210 had received two doses of AZD1222 and some 25 had received two doses of the MenACWY control vaccine.

The CDR3 regions of human TCRbeta chains were analyzed by immunosequencing. As for the original processing: Repertoire TCRs were checked for matches against a reference library of SARS-CoV-2-specific TCRs that had been generated using the MIRA antigen-specificity platform. Breadth meant the fraction of unique TCRs that were SARS-CoV-2-associated, whereas depth meant the fraction of total T cells that were SARS-CoV-2-associated. Using the MIRA data, every spike-specific TCR was mapped to the spike region that the TCR reacted to and assigned to either a CD4 or a CD8 class. Log10-transformed breadth and depth values were compared by one-way ANOVA with Sidak's multiple comparisons tests. What TCRdb holds here is the immuneACCESS table cut down to in-frame rearrangements. Part of the clones is not present; checked against another copy, under half of the missing clones reflect an unresolved V gene, and the others are unexplained. For V, J and clone size, that table is used; D and trimming come from the DNA. This sample comprises about 99,000 clones, 70% to 90% of them detected only once. Of the sample, less than 3.5% is held by the ten largest clones.

What the study reported, not specific to this receptor: A significant rise in spike-specific TCR breadth and depth was observed after two AZD1222 doses relative to day 0 and relative to MenACWY recipients. In the small 56-69-year group, the increase in depth fell short of significance, most likely because of low power. Participants were mostly white British, with more females than males. The authors suggested clonal diversity may have been underestimated. Nearly half of unique spike-specific TCRs reportedly recognized epitopes outside regions mutated in the B.1.351 and B.1.1.7 variants. The vaccine-associated CD4 TCRs covered the entire spike protein, and the dominant responses fell in regions 160-218 and 743-854. Because no day 14 peak-response samples were available, the repertoires could be characterized only after the peak T cell response. Only six AZD1222 recipients were SARS-CoV-2 seropositive at baseline, limiting conclusions about previously exposed vaccinees.

The time point label on this specimen signifies: baseline before first vaccination. Samples from vaccinated people were obtained from the UK trials COV001 and COV002, which included a single-blind randomized controlled phase 2/3 trial of AZD1222 (ChAdOx1 nCoV-19) in healthy adults. For TCRbeta chain sequencing, PBMC samples were collected from trial participants at day 0 and at day 28 after the second dose. The CDR3 starts with the cysteine, ends with the phenylalanine, and has 11 residues. This entry keeps only the CDR3 DNA: 33 bases, framed from base 1. At the junction V is shortened by 5 bases and J by 7 bases, with 9 bases in between. CDR1 SGHTA and CDR2 FQGNSA were looked up in the germline V gene. With regard to this clone: The specificity of this receptor is unknown. Per-base qualities were not stored, and no clone one base away is much larger.

Recombination connected TRBV7-2 to TRBJ2-7; the D gene is not confidently resolved. This specimen consisted of peripheral blood, obtained on day 0 of AZD1222 vaccination. This sequence originates from an adult in good health. In nucleotide form, the sequence is TGTGCCAGCAGCCTTCGTCGGGAGCAGTACTTC. Translation gives CASSLRREQYF. The CDR3 plus the reference TRBV7-2 and TRBJ2-7 genes for the other parts give the full variable domain: GAGVSQSPSNKVTEKGKDVELRCDPISGHTALYWYRQSLGQGLEFLIYFQGNSAPDKSGLPSDRFSAERTGGSVSTLTIQRTQQEDSAVYLCASSLRREQYFGPGTRLTVT.